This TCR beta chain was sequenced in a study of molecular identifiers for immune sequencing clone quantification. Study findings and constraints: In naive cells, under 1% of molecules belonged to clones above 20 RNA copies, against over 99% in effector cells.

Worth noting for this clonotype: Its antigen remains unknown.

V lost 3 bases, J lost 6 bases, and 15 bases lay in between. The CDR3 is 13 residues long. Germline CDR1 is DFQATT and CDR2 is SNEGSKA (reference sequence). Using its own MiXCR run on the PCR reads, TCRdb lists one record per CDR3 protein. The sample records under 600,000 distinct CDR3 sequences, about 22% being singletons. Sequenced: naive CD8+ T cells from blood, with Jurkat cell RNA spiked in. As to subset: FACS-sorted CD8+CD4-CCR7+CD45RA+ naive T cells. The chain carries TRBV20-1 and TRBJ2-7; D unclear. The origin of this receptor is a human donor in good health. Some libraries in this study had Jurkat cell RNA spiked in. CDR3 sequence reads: CSASINEVSEQYF. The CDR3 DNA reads TGCAGTGCTAGCATAAATGAGGTCTCCGAGCAGTACTTC.